The 11 T cell receptor beta chains given below trace back to one sample, sequenced in a study of blood T cell repertoires in COVID-19. The protocol was immunoSEQ multiplex PCR, while the TCRdb copy is restricted to in-frame clones and leaves out a portion. The sample lists a few hundred thousand clones, 75% to 90% occurring once. Sample: peripheral blood. Receptors originate from a man in his fifties or sixties who had recovered from COVID-19.

V and J are TRBV6-6 and TRBJ1-2, with D possibly TRBD1 on 5 matching bases. The V and J ends lost 5 bases and 1 base respectively, with 8 bases between them. The CDR3 is 13 amino acids. Looked up from germline, CDR1 is MNHNY and CDR2 is SVGAGI (reference sequence). CDR3 in DNA: TGTGCCAGCAGTCCGGGGGGTAACTATGGCTACACCTTC. Translation gives CASSPGGNYGYTF.

The genes are TRBV3-1 (or the pseudogene TRBV3-2) and TRBJ2-5; 10 bases map to TRBD1. Germline V gene lookup returns CDR1 LGHDT and CDR2 YNNKEL (reference sequence). The CDR3 extends over 13 amino acids. Trimming removed 6 bases from V and 5 bases from J; junction bases left unmatched: 3. CDR3 amino acids: CASRGTGVETQYF. The CDR3, as DNA: TGTGCCAGCAGGGGGACAGGGGTGGAGACCCAGTACTTC.

The chain joins TRBV6-1 to TRBJ2-5; TRBD2 might be the D (6 bases). Germline values: CDR1 MNHNS, CDR2 SASEGT. Trimming removed 2 bases from V and 5 bases from J, with 15 bases in between. The CDR3 loop spans 15 amino acids. The CDR3 DNA follows: TGTGCCAGCAGTGAAATGGGGGGAGTCCGGGAGACCCAGTACTTC. This sequence encodes CASSEMGGVRETQYF.

This chain links TRBV3-1 (or the pseudogene TRBV3-2) with TRBJ2-1; a possible D gene is TRBD1 (6 bases). The germline gives CDR1 LGHDT, CDR2 YNNKEL (reference sequence). V was cut by 4 bases and J by 0 bases, with 10 bases left in between. The CDR3 has 15 amino acids. The CDR3 here is CASSRTDYSYNEQFF. CDR3 nucleotide sequence: TGTGCCAGCAGCCGGACAGACTACTCCTACAATGAGCAGTTCTTC.

The table lists this clone with a few counts. The CDR3 loop is CASSLASWRNSNQPQHF. In nucleotides, the CDR3 is TGTGCCAGCAGCTTGGCGTCTTGGAGGAATAGCAATCAGCCCCAGCATTTT. The rearrangement uses TRBV5-5 and TRBJ1-5; D gene unclear. Trimming removed 0 bases from V and 0 bases from J, with 13 bases in between. Germline CDR1 is SGHKS and CDR2 is YYEKEE (reference sequence). This CDR3 region has 17 residues.

The chain has TRBV5-5 and TRBJ2-3, with D unresolved. V was pared by 3 bases and J by 0 bases, with 8 bases between. There are 14 residues in the CDR3. Germline V gives CDR1 SGHKS, CDR2 YYEKEE (reference sequence). CDR3 region: CASSWATSTDTQYF. The CDR3, as DNA: TGTGCCAGCAGCTGGGCCACTAGCACAGATACGCAGTATTTT.

This clone was found many times. This chain joins TRBV19 and TRBJ1-2; 7 positions agree with TRBD1. V was pared by 6 bases and J by 4 bases, with 8 bases of the junction left unmatched. The CDR3 length is 14 residues. The germline gives CDR1 LNHDA, CDR2 SQIVND (reference sequence). Written as DNA, the CDR3 is TGTGCCAGTAGACCAGGGGGGAGCCTCTATGGCTACACCTTC. Its protein is CASRPGGSLYGYTF.

This clone occurred a few times. V is TRBV7-9 and J is TRBJ2-7; D gene unclear. V lost 3 bases and J lost 2, with 8 bases in between. The V gene's germline CDR1 is SEHNR and CDR2 FQNEAQ (reference sequence). This CDR3 is 13 amino acids long. This chain's CDR3 is CASSLGLAYEQYF. CDR3 DNA: TGTGCCAGCAGCTTGGGCCTCGCCTACGAGCAGTACTTC.

The V gene is TRBV12-2, the J gene TRBJ1-5. TRBV12-2 is reported as a pseudogene. CDR3 length equals 17 residues. The chain's CDR3 is CASRLVAEEFGNQPQHF. CDR3 nucleotides: TGTGCAAGTCGCTTAGTCGCGGAGGAGTTTGGCAATCAGCCCCAGCATTTT.

The gene calls are TRBV28 and TRBJ2-1; 8 positions agree with TRBD2. The CDR3 has 16 amino acids. Germline V gene data show CDR1 as MDHEN and CDR2 as SYDVKM. The V segment lost 3 bases and the J segment 4 bases; nucleotides outside the gene matches: 8. The CDR3 nucleotides read TGTGCCAGCAGTTTTTATCGGGGGGGGACTTACAATGAGCAGTTCTTC. Its translation is CASSFYRGGTYNEQFF.

V usage is TRBV5-1 and J usage is TRBJ2-2; 7 nucleotides align to TRBD1. The V gene end was trimmed by 4 bases and the J gene end by 4 bases; junction bases not matched to a gene: 7. Germline values: CDR1 SGHRS, CDR2 YFSETQ. This CDR3 has 15 amino acids. This CDR3 reads CASSQQGFGTGELFF. The CDR3 DNA reads TGCGCCAGCAGCCAACAGGGGTTTGGCACCGGGGAGCTGTTTTTT. The full variable domain, rest sourced from reference TRBV5-1 and TRBJ2-2, is KAGVTQTPRYLIKTRGQQVTLSCSPISGHRSVSWYQQTPGQGLQFLFEYFSETQRNKGNFPGRFSGRQFSNSRSEMNVSTLELGDSALYLCASSQQGFGTGELFFGEGSRLTVL.